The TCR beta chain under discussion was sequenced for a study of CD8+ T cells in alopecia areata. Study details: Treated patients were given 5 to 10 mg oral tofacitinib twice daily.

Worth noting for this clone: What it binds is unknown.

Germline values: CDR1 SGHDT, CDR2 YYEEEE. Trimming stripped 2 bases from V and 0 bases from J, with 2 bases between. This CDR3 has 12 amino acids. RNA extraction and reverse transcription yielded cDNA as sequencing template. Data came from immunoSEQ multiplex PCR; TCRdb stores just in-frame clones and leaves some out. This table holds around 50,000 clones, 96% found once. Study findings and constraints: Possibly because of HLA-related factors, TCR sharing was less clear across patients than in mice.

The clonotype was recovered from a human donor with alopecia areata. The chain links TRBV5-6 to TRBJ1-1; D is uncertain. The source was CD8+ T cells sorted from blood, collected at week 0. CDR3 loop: CASSFVNTEAFF. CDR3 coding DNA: TGTGCCAGCAGCTTCGTGAACACTGAAGCTTTCTTT.